The source of this TCR beta chain is a study of post-analysis software for immune sequencing data. Study results and caveats: Higher frequency in patients than in controls was seen for several TRBV segments, with TRBV5-6, TRBV5-1 and TRBV20-1 among them.

Incorporated into the TCR beta cDNA libraries were unique molecular identifiers, which served to reduce PCR and sequencing biases. Input populations of 1 to 10 million T cells gave rise to 500,000 to 600,000 cDNA molecules. MiXCR, applied by TCRdb to the PCR reads, yields one record per CDR3 protein. The repertoire holds some 260,000 distinct CDR3 sequences, 36% seen once, with 4% to 6% in the top ten. The CDR3 sequence is 14 residues long. Germline values: CDR1 SNHLY, CDR2 FYNNEI. With 6 bases clipped from V and 6 bases from J, the junction kept 5 bases outside the gene matches. This clonotype was seen a few times. The antigen is not known.

The chain carries TRBV2 and TRBJ1-5, with 10 bases lining up with TRBD1. Specimen: blood. This receptor was identified in a girl aged 5 to 17 with multiple sclerosis. CDR3 sequence reads: CASRPTGGLQPQHF. For the CDR3, the DNA is TGTGCCAGCAGGCCGACAGGGGGCCTTCAGCCCCAGCATTTT.